The sequence of this T cell receptor (beta chain) was determined in a study of beta chain features in type 1 diabetes. Study-wide results and limits: When cDNA is sequenced, cells with high TCR expression could be over-represented. Within the patient group, naive, central memory and Treg TCRB repertoires appeared more similar to each other than within healthy donors.

Stem cell-like memory, regulatory, central memory and naive CD4+ cells were sorted via CD45RO/CCR7/CD25/CD127/CD95/CD27. Investigators reverse transcribed all isolated RNA, so they sequenced expressed TCRB transcripts. Generated by immunoSEQ multiplex PCR, the TCRdb table keeps only in-frame clones and is missing some. Here the sample spans about 360,000 clones, roughly an eighth being singletons. Concerning this clone: Its target is not known.

J lost 2 bases, V lost 4 bases, and 4 bases had no gene match. CDR1 is SGDLS, CDR2 YYNGEE, per germline. This CDR3 is built from 15 residues. The clonotype originates from a man younger than 35 in good health. The sample taken for sequencing was naive CD4+ T cells from blood. The gene calls are TRBV9 and TRBJ1-4; TRBD1 matches 8 bases. The CDR3 spells CASSFQGATNEKLFF. The CDR3 DNA sequence: TGTGCCAGCAGCTTCCAGGGGGCGACTAATGAAAAACTGTTTTTT.